This T cell receptor (beta chain) was recorded in a study of regulatory T cells in long-lasting Graves disease. Time point in this sample: newly diagnosed GD, antithyroid drugs for less than 3 months. Following extraction of RNA from PBMCs, that RNA was used to make the TCR library. An endocrinology unit in Xi'an, China, supplied the patients. This clonotype was counted at least ten times. Libraries of TCR beta came from iRepertoire HTBI primers plus Arm-PCR of CDR3 regions. MiXCR was run by TCRdb on the multiplex PCR reads, yielding one entry per CDR3 protein. The data contain 500,000 or so distinct CDR3 sequences, 15% to 20% of them singletons. This sample also appeared in a second study, on T cells in Graves' hyperthyroidism and ophthalmopathy. According to that study: A median 6.5 months before onset, the model predicted ophthalmopathy.

This clonotype was sampled from a middle-aged woman with Graves disease. Material: peripheral blood mononuclear cells (PBMCs), obtained at new diagnosis, from a patient treated with antithyroid drugs.

CDR3 coding DNA: TGTGCCAGCAGCCAAGAGAGGACAGGGCCAACTAATGAAAAACTGTTTTTT. Translation gives CASSQERTGPTNEKLFF. This chain joins TRBV3-1 and TRBJ1-4, with 8 bases fitting TRBD1. This CDR3 has 17 residues. Germline CDR1 is LGHDT and CDR2 is YNNKEL (reference sequence). J was trimmed by 0 bases and V by 0 bases; bases with no gene match: 3.